One and the same sample provided the 6 T cell receptor beta chains below, sequenced in a study of blood T cell repertoires in COVID-19. Here immunoSEQ multiplex PCR was the method, and the copy in TCRdb shows in-frame clones only, minus some. The table lists about 130,000 clones, approximately 80% of them singletons, with about 9.2% in the top ten. Input material: PBMCs or T cells enriched from blood (not recorded which). The receptors were gathered from a man aged 50-60 years who had recovered from COVID-19.

The chain combines TRBV7-2 with TRBJ2-5; D remains unclear. The CDR3 spans 13 residues. CDR1 and CDR2 from the germline V gene are SGHTA and FQGNSA. V was cut by 5 bases and J by 2 bases, with 9 bases left in between. The CDR3 bases are TGTGCCAGCAGCCAACAGCAACAAGAGACCCAGTACTTC. Its translation is CASSQQQQETQYF.

The chain employs TRBV19 and TRBJ2-7; the D gene is possibly TRBD2 (5 bases). This CDR3 comprises 11 residues. V was clipped by 5 bases and J by 5 bases, with 7 bases between them. Germline V lookup: CDR1 LNHDA, CDR2 SQIVND (reference sequence). CDR3 region: CASSHGDEQYF. CDR3 coding DNA: TGTGCCAGTAGTCACGGGGACGAGCAGTACTTC.

In DNA, the CDR3 is TGTGCCAGCAGCTTAGCGACTAGCGGGGGCTACAATGAGCAGTTCTTC. This sequence encodes CASSLATSGGYNEQFF. V and J are TRBV7-2 and TRBJ2-1; TRBD2 matches at 12 bases. Germline V gives CDR1 SGHTA, CDR2 FQGNSA. This CDR3 contains 16 residues. V lost 0 bases, J lost 3 bases, and 0 bases stayed unmatched. Based on the CDR3 plus reference TRBV7-2 and TRBJ2-1, the full variable domain is GAGVSQSPSNKVTEKGKDVELRCDPISGHTALYWYRQSLGQGLEFLIYFQGNSAPDKSGLPSDRFSAERTGGSVSTLTIQRTQQEDSAVYLCASSLATSGGYNEQFFGPGTRLTVL.

The CDR3 DNA sequence: TGTGCCAGCAGCGTAGGACTAGCGGGGAACACCGGGGAGCTGTTTTTT. Protein: CASSVGLAGNTGELFF. The gene calls are TRBV9 and TRBJ2-2; 10 positions match TRBD2. The germline CDR1 and CDR2 sequences are SGDLS and YYNGEE. CDR3 size: 16 residues. The V gene end was trimmed by 0 bases and the J gene end by 1 base; junction bases not matched to a gene: 0.

The rearrangement uses TRBV15 and TRBJ1-5; D is unresolved. The CDR3 has 16 residues. CDR1 and CDR2 (germline): LNHNV, YYDKDF (reference sequence). The germline V and J ends were trimmed by 0 bases and 0 bases, with 9 bases remaining between them. The CDR3 region is CATSREETDSNQPQHF. CDR3 nucleotides: TGTGCCACCAGCAGAGAGGAAACAGATAGCAATCAGCCCCAGCATTTT.

The chain employs TRBV10-3 and TRBJ1-4, with D unresolved. The CDR3 sequence is 16 residues long. V dropped 2 bases and J dropped 0 bases, with 10 bases sitting between them. Germline loops: CDR1 ENHRY, CDR2 SYGVKD. The CDR3 nucleotides read TGTGCCATCAGTGAGGGTAGCTTTGCAACTAATGAAAAACTGTTTTTT. Its translation: CAISEGSFATNEKLFF.